These 7 T cell receptor beta chains were sequenced from one sample in a study of cytomegalovirus exposure and HLA in healthy donors. PCR primers comprised 60 Vbeta and 13 Jbeta primers. Assay: immunoSEQ multiplex PCR; the TCRdb copy retains only in-frame clones and omits some. The sample lists roughly 140,000 clones; approximately 80% were seen once. The material sequenced was PBMCs. The receptors were sampled from a woman between 40 and 55 years old in good health and CMV-seronegative.

The rearrangement joins TRBV6-4 to TRBJ2-1; perhaps TRBD2 as D (5 bases). The CDR3 has 15 residues. V lost 6 bases to trimming and J lost 2 bases, with 14 bases between them. Germline loops: CDR1 MRHNA, CDR2 SNTAGT. Written as DNA, the CDR3 is TGTGCCAGCAGGGGCGCTAGCAGCCCCTACAATGAGCAGTTCTTC. It encodes CASRGASSPYNEQFF.

The V call is TRBV19, the J call TRBJ2-3, with 9 bases matching TRBD2. CDR3 length: 17 amino acids. V dropped 5 bases and J dropped 1; count of bases not matched to a gene: 10. CDR1 LNHDA and CDR2 SQIVND come from the germline V gene (reference sequence). CDR3 in amino acids: CASSEDGLAFGTDTQYF. The CDR3 DNA is TGTGCCAGTAGTGAGGACGGACTAGCGTTCGGCACAGATACGCAGTATTTT.

The chain joins TRBV10-3 to TRBJ2-7; a possible D gene is TRBD1 (6 bases). Trimming removed 4 bases from V and 0 bases from J, with 10 bases in between. Germline values: CDR1 ENHRY, CDR2 SYGVKD. This CDR3 region has 14 residues. CDR3 loop: CAISGWTDSYEQYF. In DNA form, the CDR3 reads TGTGCCATCAGTGGCTGGACAGACTCCTACGAGCAGTACTTC.

The chain uses TRBV19 and TRBJ2-2; D is unresolved. V was cut by 7 bases and J by 3 bases, with 9 bases left in between. The germline gives CDR1 LNHDA, CDR2 SQIVND (reference sequence). CDR3 size: 13 residues. DNA for the CDR3: TGTGCCAGTACAGATATCCACACCGGGGAGCTGTTTTTT. Protein sequence: CASTDIHTGELFF.

The gene calls are TRBV2 and TRBJ2-2, with D unresolved. The germline V gene encodes CDR1 SNHLY and CDR2 FYNNEI. Trimming stripped 4 bases from V and 7 bases from J, with 10 bases between. The CDR3 length is 13 residues. The CDR3 loop reads CASSVSGIGELFF. The CDR3 region has the DNA TGTGCCAGCAGTGTGTCCGGTATCGGGGAGCTGTTTTTT.

The V gene is TRBV5-1, the J gene TRBJ1-3, with D possibly being TRBD1 (5 bases). Germline assignment: CDR1 SGHRS and CDR2 YFSETQ. Trimming left V 0 bases short and J 7 bases short, with 8 bases between. The CDR3 is 13 residues long. CDR3 region: CASSLDAGNTIYF. CDR3 bases: TGCGCCAGCAGCTTGGACGCAGGGAACACCATATATTTT.

The table lists this clone with a few counts. The chain is built from TRBV19 and TRBJ2-7, with 10 nucleotides matching TRBD1. V gave up 3 bases and J gave up 0 bases; unmatched junction bases: 5. The CDR3 is 16 residues long. CDR1 is LNHDA and CDR2 is SQIVND in the germline V gene (reference sequence). This chain's CDR3 is CASSMTGTGVSYEQYF. In DNA form, the CDR3 reads TGTGCCAGTAGTATGACCGGGACAGGGGTCTCCTACGAGCAGTACTTC.